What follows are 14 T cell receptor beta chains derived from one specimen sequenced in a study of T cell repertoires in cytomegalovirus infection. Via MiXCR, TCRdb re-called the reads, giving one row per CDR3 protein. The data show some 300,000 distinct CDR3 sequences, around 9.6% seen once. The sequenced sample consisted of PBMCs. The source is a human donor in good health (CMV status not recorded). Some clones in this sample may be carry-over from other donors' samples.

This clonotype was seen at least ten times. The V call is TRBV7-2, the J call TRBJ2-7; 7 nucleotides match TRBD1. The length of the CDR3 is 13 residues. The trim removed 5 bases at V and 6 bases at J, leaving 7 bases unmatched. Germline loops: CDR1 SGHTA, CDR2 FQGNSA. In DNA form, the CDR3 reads TGTGCCAGCAGCACCGAACAGGGGAGCGAGCAGTACGTC. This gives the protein CASSTEQGSEQYV.

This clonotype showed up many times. CDR3 DNA sequence: TGTGCCAGCAGTTCCACCGGGACTAGCGGATACAATGAGCAGTTCTTC. Its protein is CASSSTGTSGYNEQFF. The chain combines TRBV28 with TRBJ2-1; 11 positions match TRBD2. The CDR3 is 16 residues long. Germline CDR1 is MDHEN and CDR2 is SYDVKM. After removal of 4 bases from V and 4 bases from J, the junction contained 6 bases not matched to a gene.

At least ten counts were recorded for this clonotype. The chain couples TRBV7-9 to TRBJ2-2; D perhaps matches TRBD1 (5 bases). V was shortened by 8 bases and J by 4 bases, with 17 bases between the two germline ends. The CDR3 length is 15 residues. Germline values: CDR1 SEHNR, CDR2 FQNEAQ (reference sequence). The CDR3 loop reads CASWSVQGTTGELFF. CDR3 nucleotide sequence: TGTGCCAGCTGGTCTGTGCAGGGAACCACCGGGGAGCTGTTTTTT.

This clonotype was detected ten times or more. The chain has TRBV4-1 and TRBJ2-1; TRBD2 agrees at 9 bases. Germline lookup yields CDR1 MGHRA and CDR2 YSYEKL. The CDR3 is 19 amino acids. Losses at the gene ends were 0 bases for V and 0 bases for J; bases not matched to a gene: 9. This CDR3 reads CASSQDEGGGASSYNEQFF. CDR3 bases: TGCGCCAGCAGCCAAGATGAAGGCGGGGGGGCGAGCTCCTACAATGAGCAGTTCTTC.

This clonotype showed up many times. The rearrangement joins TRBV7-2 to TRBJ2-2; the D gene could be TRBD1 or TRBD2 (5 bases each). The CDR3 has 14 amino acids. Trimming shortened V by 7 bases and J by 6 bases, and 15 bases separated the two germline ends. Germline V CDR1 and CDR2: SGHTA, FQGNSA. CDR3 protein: CASNFNGGAGELFF. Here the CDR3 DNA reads TGTGCCAGCAACTTTAATGGGGGAGCCGGGGAGCTGTTTTTT. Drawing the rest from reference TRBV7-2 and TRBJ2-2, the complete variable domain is GAGVSQSPSNKVTEKGKDVELRCDPISGHTALYWYRQSLGQGLEFLIYFQGNSAPDKSGLPSDRFSAERTGGSVSTLTIQRTQQEDSAVYLCASNFNGGAGELFFGEGSRLTVL.

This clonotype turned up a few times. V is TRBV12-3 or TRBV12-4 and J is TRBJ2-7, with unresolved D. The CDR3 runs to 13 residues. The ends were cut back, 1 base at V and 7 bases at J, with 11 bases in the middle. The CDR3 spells CASSLDPLGEQYV. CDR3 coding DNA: TGTGCCAGCAGTTTAGACCCATTGGGTGAGCAGTACGTC.

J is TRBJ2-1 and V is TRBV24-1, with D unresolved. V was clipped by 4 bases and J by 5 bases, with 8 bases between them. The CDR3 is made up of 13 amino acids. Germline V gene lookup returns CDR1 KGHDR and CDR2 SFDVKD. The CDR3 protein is CATSDSSNNEQFF. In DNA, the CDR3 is TGTGCCACCAGTGACTCGAGCAACAATGAGCAGTTCTTC.

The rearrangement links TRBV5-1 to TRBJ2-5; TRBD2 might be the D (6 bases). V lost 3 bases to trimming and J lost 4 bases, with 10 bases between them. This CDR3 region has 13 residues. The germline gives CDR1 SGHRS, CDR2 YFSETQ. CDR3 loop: CASSSEGGETQYF. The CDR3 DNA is TGCGCCAGCAGCTCAGAGGGAGGAGAGACCCAGTACTTC.

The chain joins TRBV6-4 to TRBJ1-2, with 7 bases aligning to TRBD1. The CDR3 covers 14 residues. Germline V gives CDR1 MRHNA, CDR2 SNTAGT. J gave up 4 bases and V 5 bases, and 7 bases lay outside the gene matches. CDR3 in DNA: TGTGCCAGCAGTCTTACAGGGGTTCTCTATGGCTACACCTTC. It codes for CASSLTGVLYGYTF.

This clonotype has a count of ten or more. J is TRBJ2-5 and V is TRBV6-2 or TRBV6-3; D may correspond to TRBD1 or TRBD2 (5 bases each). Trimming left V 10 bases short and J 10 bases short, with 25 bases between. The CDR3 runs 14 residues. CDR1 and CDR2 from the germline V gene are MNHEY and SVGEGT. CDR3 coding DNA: TGTGCCACCAGAGGGCTCGGAGATCAAGGGGACCAGTACTTC. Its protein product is CATRGLGDQGDQYF.

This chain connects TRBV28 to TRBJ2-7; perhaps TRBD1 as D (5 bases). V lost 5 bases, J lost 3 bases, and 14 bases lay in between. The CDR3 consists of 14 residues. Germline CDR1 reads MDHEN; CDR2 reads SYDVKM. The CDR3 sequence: CASSTLGRNYEQYV. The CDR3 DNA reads TGTGCCAGCAGTACGCTGGGGCGGAACTACGAGCAGTACGTC.

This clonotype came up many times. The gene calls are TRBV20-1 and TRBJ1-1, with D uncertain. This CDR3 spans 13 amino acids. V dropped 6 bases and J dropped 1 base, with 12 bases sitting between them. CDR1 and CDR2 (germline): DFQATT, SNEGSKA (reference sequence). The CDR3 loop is CSAKDAPNTEAFF. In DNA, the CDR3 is TGCAGTGCGAAGGACGCGCCGAACACTGAAGCTTTCTTT.

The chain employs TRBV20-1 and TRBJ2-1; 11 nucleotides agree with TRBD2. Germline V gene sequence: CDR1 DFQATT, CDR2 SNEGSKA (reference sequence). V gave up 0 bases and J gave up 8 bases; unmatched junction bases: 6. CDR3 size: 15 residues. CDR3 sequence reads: CSARETSGGLYEQFF. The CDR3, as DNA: TGCAGTGCTAGAGAAACTAGCGGGGGCCTCTATGAGCAGTTCTTC.

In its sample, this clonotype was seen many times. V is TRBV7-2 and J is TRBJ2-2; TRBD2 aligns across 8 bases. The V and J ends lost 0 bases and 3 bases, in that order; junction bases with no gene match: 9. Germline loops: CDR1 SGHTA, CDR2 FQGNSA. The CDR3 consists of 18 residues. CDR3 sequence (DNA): TGTGCCAGCAGCTTAGCGCGGCGGGGGGCGCGGGACACCGGGGAGCTGTTTTTT. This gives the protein CASSLARRGARDTGELFF.